This is a list of T cell receptor beta chains from one sample in a study of blood T cell repertoires in COVID-19. Sequencing used immunoSEQ multiplex PCR; TCRdb keeps in-frame clones, though not all of them. The profile covers 150,000 to 200,000 clones, with roughly 90% appearing a single time and roughly 7% taken by the ten largest. The sequenced sample was PBMCs or T cells enriched from blood (not recorded which). These receptors originate from a woman aged 45-60 years who had recovered from COVID-19. CDR3s include the opening cysteine and the closing phenylalanine or tryptophan. Each record gives: J gene, clone size, D gene, V gene, CDR3 DNA, CDR3 protein. The D gene is left open where the match is weak. Clone size is shown for a subset of rows, as once, few, many or a class of expanded clone.

TRBJ2-7 - - TRBV5-1 TGCGCCAGCAGCTTGGGGACTATTTACGAGCAGTACTTC CASSLGTIYEQYF
TRBJ1-4 few TRBD1 TRBV7-9 TGTGCCAGCAGCAGCAACAGGGGGACCCCTAATGAAAAACTGTTTTTT CASSSNRGTPNEKLFF
TRBJ1-2 - TRBD1 TRBV5-1 TGCGCCAGCAGCTGGACAGGGGATAACTATGGCTACACCTTC CASSWTGDNYGYTF
TRBJ1-2 - - TRBV29-1 TGCAGCGTTGAAGACCAGGGGCCCTACACCTTC CSVEDQGPYTF
TRBJ2-7 once TRBD2 TRBV27 TGTGCCAGCAGGCCCGGGACTAGCGGGAGACCTTACGAGCAGTACTTC CASRPGTSGRPYEQYF
TRBJ2-3 once - TRBV7-3 TGTGCCAGCAGCTTAAGACAGAGCACAGATACGCAGTATTTT CASSLRQSTDTQYF
TRBJ2-1 - - TRBV5-1 TGCGCCAGCAGCCAAAACTACAATGAGCAGTTCTTC CASSQNYNEQFF
TRBJ2-1 - - TRBV7-6 TGTGCCAGCAGCTTAGTGTCGGGATTCGGCCATGAGCAGTTCTTC CASSLVSGFGHEQFF
TRBJ2-7 once - TRBV28 TGTGCCAGCAGCGGGGTTGGGGTCGCCTACGAGCAGTACTTC CASSGVGVAYEQYF
TRBJ1-3 - TRBD1 TRBV6-6 TGTGCCAGCAGTCGAGGGACAGGGATTGGCGGAAACACCATATATTTT CASSRGTGIGGNTIYF
TRBJ2-5 - TRBD2 TRBV7-3 TGTGCCAGCAGCTTACGGCGGGAGTTGACCCAGTACTTC CASSLRRELTQYF
TRBJ2-5 - TRBD1 TRBV27 TGTGCCAGCAGTTTGCGGCAGGGGGAAGAGACCCAGTACTTC CASSLRQGEETQYF
TRBJ1-5 - - TRBV24-1 TGTGCCACCAGTGATTCCAGAGGAAGCAATCAGCCCCAGCATTTT CATSDSRGSNQPQHF
TRBJ1-4 - - TRBV5-8 TGTGCCAGCCGCCCCGGGGGAGATAATGAAAAACTGTTTTTT CASRPGGDNEKLFF
TRBJ1-2 - - TRBV6-5 TGTGCCAGCAGCCGGCAAGACACCTCCAACTATGGCTACACCTTC CASSRQDTSNYGYTF
TRBJ2-5 - TRBD2 TRBV7-9 TGTGCCAGCAGCTATAGCGGGACCGAGACCCAGTACTTC CASSYSGTETQYF
TRBJ2-1 - - TRBV9 TGTGCCAGCAGCGTACTAGCTTATAGCTCCTACAATGAGCAGTTCTTC CASSVLAYSSYNEQFF
TRBJ1-5 - - TRBV11-3 TGTGCCAGCAGGTATAATCAGCCCCAGCATTTT CASRYNQPQHF
TRBJ2-5 once TRBD2 TRBV7-2 TGTGCCAGCAGCTTACGGTCGTGGCTAGCGGGAGGAGAGACCCAGTACTTC CASSLRSWLAGGETQYF
TRBJ2-1 - - TRBV6-2/TRBV6-3 TGTGCCAGCAGCCCTTGGACTCCCAGCTCCTACAATGAGCAGTTCTTC CASSPWTPSSYNEQFF
TRBJ2-2 once TRBD2 TRBV28 TGTGCCAGCAGTTTTACGGGAGGGTACACCGGGGAGCTGTTTTTT CASSFTGGYTGELFF
TRBJ1-2 once - TRBV3-1/TRBV3-2 TGTGCCAGCAGCCATGCGGGCGGTAACTATGGCTACACCTTC CASSHAGGNYGYTF
TRBJ2-1 - - TRBV3-1/TRBV3-2 TGTGCCAGCAGCCAAGGGTCGCGGGCCTCCTACAATGAGCAGTTCTTC CASSQGSRASYNEQFF
TRBJ2-1 once TRBD2 TRBV7-8 TGTGCCAGCAGCTTAGTAGCGGGAGGGCCTTCGGCCTACAATGAGCAGTTCTTC CASSLVAGGPSAYNEQFF
TRBJ1-6 - TRBD1 TRBV2 TGTGCCAGCTTGACAGGGGTTGCTGGTTCACCCCTCCACTTT CASLTGVAGSPLHF
TRBJ1-1 - - TRBV28 TGTGCCAGCAGTTTTGGGAGGACGGGCACTGAAGCTTTCTTT CASSFGRTGTEAFF
TRBJ2-3 - - TRBV5-5 TGTGCCAGCAGCCATCTGGCAAACACAGATACGCAGTATTTT CASSHLANTDTQYF
TRBJ2-5 - - TRBV6-5 TGTGCCAGCAGACAAAAGGAGACCCAGTACTTC CASRQKETQYF
TRBJ2-7 - - TRBV7-2 TGTGCCAGCAGCTTAGAGCCGACCTACGAGCAGTACTTC CASSLEPTYEQYF
TRBJ2-4 - - TRBV7-2 TGTGCCAGCAGCTTAGGGGGCCCAGCCAAAAACATTCAGTACTTC CASSLGGPAKNIQYF
TRBJ2-6 - - TRBV28 TGTGCCAGCAGTTCCCTTTTTGGGGCCAACGTCCTGACTTTC CASSSLFGANVLTF
TRBJ2-1 - TRBD1 TRBV3-1/TRBV3-2 TGTGCCAGCAGCCAACTCGGGACAGGGGGCGAGCACAATGAGCAGTTCTTC CASSQLGTGGEHNEQFF
TRBJ2-2 - - TRBV30 TGTGCCTGGAGTTCTCGTGGGAGGGGGTACACCGGGGAGCTGTTTTTT CAWSSRGRGYTGELFF
TRBJ2-1 - - TRBV30 TGTGCCTGGAGTTTGGGCAGGGGTTCCTACAATGAGCAGTTCTTC CAWSLGRGSYNEQFF
TRBJ2-7 - - TRBV2 TGTGCCAGCAGTGAACGTGGCGGGATCTCCTACGAGCAGTACTTC CASSERGGISYEQYF
TRBJ2-1 - TRBD2 TRBV4-3 TGCGCCAGCAGCCAAAGTCCTCAGGGGCTAGCGGGAGGACTGAATCTTTATGAGCAGTTCTTC CASSQSPQGLAGGLNLYEQFF
TRBJ1-1 - - TRBV9 TGTGCCAGCAGCGCTGCAGGGGTTTCGTACACTGAAGCTTTCTTT CASSAAGVSYTEAFF
TRBJ2-7 - TRBD2 TRBV6-1 TGTGCCAGCAGTGAAGGCTCGACTAGCGGCACCGAAACACGAACCTACGAGCAGTACTTC CASSEGSTSGTETRTYEQYF
TRBJ2-1 - TRBD2 TRBV18 TGTGCCAGCTCTAACCGTGGGGGGACTAGCGGCTACAATGAGCAGTTCTTC CASSNRGGTSGYNEQFF
TRBJ2-3 - - TRBV7-9 TGTGCCAGCAGCTTAAGGGCAGGGGCCACAGATACGCAGTATTTT CASSLRAGATDTQYF
TRBJ1-5 - - TRBV11-3 TGTGCCAGCAGCTTGAGAGAGGGAAATCAGCCCCAGCATTTT CASSLREGNQPQHF
TRBJ2-1 - TRBD1 TRBV7-3 TGTGCCAGCAGCTCGACAGGGGCTGATGAGCAGTTCTTC CASSSTGADEQFF
TRBJ2-5 - - TRBV28 TGTGCCAGCAGTCCCCAACGACAGACACAAGAGACCCAGTACTTC CASSPQRQTQETQYF